This T cell receptor (beta chain) was recovered during a study of cytomegalovirus exposure and HLA in healthy donors. CDR3 length: 14 amino acids. Losses at the gene ends were 4 bases for V and 7 bases for J; bases not matched to a gene: 7. The V gene's germline CDR1 is SNHLY and CDR2 FYNNEI. Primers included in the PCR were 60 Vbeta and 13 Jbeta primers. Assay used: immunoSEQ multiplex PCR; TCRdb lists only in-frame clones, some missing. The sample contains roughly 150,000 clones, around 80% of which appear only once. This chain joins TRBV2 and TRBJ2-5; 9 positions agree with TRBD2. Sequencing was done on a sample of PBMCs. The sequence derives from a man aged 30 to 39 in good health and CMV-seropositive. The CDR3 spells CASSGASGVGTQYF. DNA of the CDR3: TGTGCCAGCAGTGGGGCTAGCGGGGTTGGGACCCAGTACTTC.